What follows is one T cell receptor beta chain and its context. The repertoire was sequenced with immunoSEQ multiplex PCR; TCRdb's copy has only in-frame clones and lacks some. The sample includes about 69,000 clones, 80% of them seen just once. These data are taken from a study of OX40 agonist ivuxolimab in advanced cancers. Germline CDR1 reads SGHNT; CDR2 reads YYREEE (reference sequence). This CDR3 contains 14 residues. The V segment lost 4 bases and the J segment 1 base; nucleotides outside the gene matches: 4. This clonotype originated in an adult with an advanced solid tumor such as melanoma, head and neck, liver or kidney cancer. The source was CD4+ or CD8+ T cells sorted from blood, collected in a trial of the OX40 agonist ivuxolimab. The chain recombines TRBV5-4 with TRBJ1-1, with 7 bases matching TRBD1. DNA of the CDR3: TGTGCCAGCAGCCACGGGACAGCGAACACTGAAGCTTTCTTT. It yields the protein CASSHGTANTEAFF. The complete variable domain, with remaining parts taken from reference TRBV5-4 and TRBJ1-1, reads ETGVTQSPTHLIKTRGQQVTLRCSSQSGHNTVSWYQQALGQGPQFIFQYYREEENGRGNFPPRFSGLQFPNYSSELNVNALELDDSALYLCASSHGTANTEAFFGQGTRLTVV.